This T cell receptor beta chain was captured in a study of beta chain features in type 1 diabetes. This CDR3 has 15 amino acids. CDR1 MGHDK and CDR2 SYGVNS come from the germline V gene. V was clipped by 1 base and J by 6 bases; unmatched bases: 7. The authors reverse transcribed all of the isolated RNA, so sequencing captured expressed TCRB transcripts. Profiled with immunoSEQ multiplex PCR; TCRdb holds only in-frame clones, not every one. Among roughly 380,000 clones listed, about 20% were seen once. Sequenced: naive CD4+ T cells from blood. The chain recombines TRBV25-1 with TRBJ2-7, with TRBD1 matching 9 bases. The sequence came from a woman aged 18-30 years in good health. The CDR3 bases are TGTGCCAGCAGTGAATCGGGACAGGGATTAGGCGAGCAGTACTTC. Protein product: CASSESGQGLGEQYF.